Below, 16 T cell receptor beta chains from the same sample are listed, as sequenced in a study of blood T cell repertoires in COVID-19. Method: immunoSEQ multiplex PCR; TCRdb's copy keeps in-frame clones and lacks some. This table holds fewer than 200,000 clones, more than 75% found once. The sample taken for sequencing was peripheral blood. The receptors shown here come from a man aged 50 to 60 who had recovered from COVID-19.

The rearrangement links TRBV7-2 to TRBJ2-7; D might be TRBD2 (5 bases). Trimming cost V 8 bases and J 3 bases, with 8 bases left between them. The germline V gene encodes CDR1 SGHTA and CDR2 FQGNSA. CDR3 length: 11 residues. The CDR3 bases are TGTGCCAGCCTCAGCGGCTACGAGCAGTACTTC. Translating gives CASLSGYEQYF.

This rearrangement joins TRBV5-4 to TRBJ2-3; D is unresolved. The CDR3 spans 14 residues. Germline CDR1 SGHNT, CDR2 YYREEE (reference sequence). V was shortened by 1 base and J by 4 bases, with 10 bases between the two germline ends. The CDR3: CASSLLADPDTQYF. For the CDR3, the DNA is TGTGCCAGCAGCTTGTTAGCAGACCCAGATACGCAGTATTTT.

The V call is TRBV5-1, the J call TRBJ2-7; 12 positions match TRBD2. Germline assignment: CDR1 SGHRS and CDR2 YFSETQ. The CDR3 loop spans 16 amino acids. Trimming at V came to 4 bases and at J to 1 base, leaving 6 bases not matched to a gene. CDR3 residues: CASSPGTSGWSYEQYF. The DNA for the CDR3 is TGCGCCAGCAGCCCCGGGACTAGCGGGTGGTCCTACGAGCAGTACTTC.

The chain uses TRBV6-5 and TRBJ2-7; TRBD1 agrees at 8 bases. In germline, CDR1 is MNHEY, CDR2 SVGAGI. The V gene end was trimmed by 7 bases and the J gene end by 6 bases; junction bases not matched to a gene: 14. CDR3 size: 15 residues. The CDR3 nucleotides read TGTGCCAGCACCATAAAGTCAGGGGGCCGCGGCGAGCAGTACTTC. This translates into CASTIKSGGRGEQYF.

This clone is a singleton in its sample. The chain employs TRBV7-8 and TRBJ2-7; 8 nucleotides line up with TRBD1. CDR1 and CDR2 (germline): SGHVS, FQNEAQ. J lost 5 bases, V lost 5 bases, and 8 bases had no gene match. CDR3 size: 14 residues. The CDR3 loop reads CASSTRTGKDEQYF. The CDR3 coding sequence is TGTGCCAGCAGCACAAGGACAGGGAAAGACGAGCAGTACTTC.

J is TRBJ2-2 and V is TRBV7-8; 7 positions match TRBD2. J gave up 5 bases and V 2 bases, and 11 bases lay outside the gene matches. The CDR3 runs to 17 residues. Germline V gives CDR1 SGHVS, CDR2 FQNEAQ. The DNA for the CDR3 is TGTGCCAGCAGCTTAAAGTTTAAGCGGGGAAGTACCGGGGAGCTGTTTTTT. Translation: CASSLKFKRGSTGELFF.

The chain carries TRBV2 and TRBJ1-2, with 7 bases that match TRBD1. The V segment lost 4 bases and the J segment 4 bases; nucleotides outside the gene matches: 6. Looked up from germline, CDR1 is SNHLY and CDR2 is FYNNEI. The CDR3 runs 14 residues. The CDR3 is CASSALQGIYGYTF. For the CDR3, the DNA is TGTGCCAGCAGTGCGCTACAGGGGATCTATGGCTACACCTTC.

This chain joins TRBV9 and TRBJ1-2, with D possibly matching TRBD1 (5 bases). Germline V gene data show CDR1 as SGDLS and CDR2 as YYNGEE. V lost 3 bases and J 6 bases, leaving 15 bases between the germline ends. CDR3 length: 14 amino acids. The CDR3 DNA sequence: TGTGCCAGCAGCGGCGCGGGGCTTGCCAATGGCTACACCTTC. Amino acid sequence: CASSGAGLANGYTF.

The genes are TRBV29-1 and TRBJ1-5, with D possibly being TRBD1 (6 bases). The V end was cut by 4 bases, the J end by 4 bases, with 17 bases between. The CDR3 length is 15 residues. The germline V gene encodes CDR1 SQVTM and CDR2 ANQGSEA. The CDR3 DNA is TGCAGCGTTGGGGAGGGTACAGGGAGGAATCAGCCCCAGCATTTT. This translates into CSVGEGTGRNQPQHF.

The chain has TRBV4-1 and TRBJ2-7; D is ambiguous. CDR3 size: 15 residues. CDR1 and CDR2 from the germline V gene are MGHRA and YSYEKL. V was pared by 0 bases and J by 9 bases, with 18 bases between. Here the CDR3 reads CASSQEDGRPSGQYF. The DNA of the CDR3 is TGCGCCAGCAGCCAAGAAGATGGCAGACCGTCGGGGCAGTACTTC.

This chain joins TRBV9 and TRBJ1-3, with 7 nucleotides matching TRBD1. Losses at the gene ends were 3 bases for V and 0 bases for J; bases not matched to a gene: 6. The CDR3 is 16 amino acids. Germline V gene data show CDR1 as SGDLS and CDR2 as YYNGEE. Written as DNA, the CDR3 is TGTGCCAGCAGCGCGCTCGGGACAGACTCTGGAAACACCATATATTTT. Encoded protein: CASSALGTDSGNTIYF.

J is TRBJ1-4 and V is TRBV10-2; D unresolved. Germline V gene lookup returns CDR1 WSHSY and CDR2 SAAADI. The CDR3 runs 16 residues. The V and J ends lost 4 bases and 2 bases respectively, with 14 bases between them. DNA for the CDR3: TGCGCCAGCAGTGGAAGCCCTGGAGTGACTAATGAAAAACTGTTTTTT. Its protein product is CASSGSPGVTNEKLFF.

This chain uses TRBV18 with TRBJ2-7; the D gene is possibly TRBD2 (6 bases). CDR1 is KGHSH, CDR2 LQKENI, per germline. Deletions cut 3 bases from V and 5 bases from J, with 23 bases between. The CDR3 contains 17 residues. CDR3: CASSPIPLGGRGHEQYF. The CDR3 nucleotides are TGTGCCAGCTCACCCATCCCTCTGGGGGGACGAGGGCACGAGCAGTACTTC.

This clone was counted between two and nine times. This chain links TRBV3-1 (or the pseudogene TRBV3-2) with TRBJ2-1; 8 positions agree with TRBD1. From germline, CDR1 is LGHDT and CDR2 YNNKEL (reference sequence). The CDR3 has 14 residues. The V segment lost 1 base and the J segment 10 bases; nucleotides outside the gene matches: 6. The CDR3 nucleotides read TGTGCCAGCAGCCAAGGGACAGGGATCTTGGAGCAGTTCTTC. Amino acid sequence: CASSQGTGILEQFF.

This chain uses TRBV29-1 with TRBJ2-2; 7 nucleotides match TRBD1. Germline V gives CDR1 SQVTM, CDR2 ANQGSEA. J gave up 6 bases and V 7 bases, and 2 bases lay outside the gene matches. The CDR3 is 11 amino acids. CDR3 bases: TGCAGCGCCGACAGGGCCGGGGAGCTGTTTTTT. Translating gives CSADRAGELFF.

The rearrangement joins TRBV30 to TRBJ1-4, with 7 bases fitting TRBD1. The CDR3 spans 15 residues. V was clipped by 3 bases and J by 7 bases; unmatched bases: 11. The germline CDR1 and CDR2 sequences are GTSNPN and SVGIG (reference sequence). This CDR3 is CAWSERGGMGEKLFF. The DNA of the CDR3 is TGTGCCTGGAGCGAGAGAGGGGGCATGGGTGAAAAACTGTTTTTT.